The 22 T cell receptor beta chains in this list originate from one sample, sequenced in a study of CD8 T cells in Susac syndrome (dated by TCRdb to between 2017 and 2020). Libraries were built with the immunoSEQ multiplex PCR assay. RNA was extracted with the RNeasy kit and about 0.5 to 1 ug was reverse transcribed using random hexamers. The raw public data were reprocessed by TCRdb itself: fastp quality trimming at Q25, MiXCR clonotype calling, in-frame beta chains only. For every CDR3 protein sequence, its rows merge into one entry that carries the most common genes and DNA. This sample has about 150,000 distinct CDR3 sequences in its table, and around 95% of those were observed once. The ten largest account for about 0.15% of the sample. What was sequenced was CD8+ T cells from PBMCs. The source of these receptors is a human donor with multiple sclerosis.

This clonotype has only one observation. CDR3 sequence (DNA): TGTGCCACCAGCACCTTTTACAATTCACCCCTCCACTTT. Amino acid sequence: CATSTFYNSPLHF. V gene TRBV15 combines with J gene TRBJ1-6; the D is unclear. V lost 4 bases and J 7 bases, leaving 8 bases between the germline ends. The CDR3 runs 13 residues. Germline values: CDR1 LNHNV, CDR2 YYDKDF (reference sequence).

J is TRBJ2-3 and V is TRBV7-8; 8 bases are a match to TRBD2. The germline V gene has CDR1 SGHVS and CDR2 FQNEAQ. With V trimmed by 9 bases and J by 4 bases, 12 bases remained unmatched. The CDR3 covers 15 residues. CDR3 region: CASRPSRGVPDTQYF. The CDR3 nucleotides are TGTGCCAGTCGACCTTCGCGGGGGGTACCAGATACGCAGTATTTT.

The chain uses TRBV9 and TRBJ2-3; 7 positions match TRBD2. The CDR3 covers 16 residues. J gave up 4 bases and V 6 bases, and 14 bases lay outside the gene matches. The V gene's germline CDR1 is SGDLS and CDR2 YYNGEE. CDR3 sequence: CASTEGLTGTSDTQYF. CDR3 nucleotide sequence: TGTGCCAGCACAGAGGGACTAACAGGAACCTCAGATACGCAGTATTTT.

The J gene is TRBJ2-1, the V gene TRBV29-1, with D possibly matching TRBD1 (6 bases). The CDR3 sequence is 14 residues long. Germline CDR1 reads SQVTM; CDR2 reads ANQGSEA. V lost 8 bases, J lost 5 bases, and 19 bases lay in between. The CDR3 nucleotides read TGCAGCCCGATGCAGGGGTTCGTCGACAATGAGCAGTTCTTC. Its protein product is CSPMQGFVDNEQFF.

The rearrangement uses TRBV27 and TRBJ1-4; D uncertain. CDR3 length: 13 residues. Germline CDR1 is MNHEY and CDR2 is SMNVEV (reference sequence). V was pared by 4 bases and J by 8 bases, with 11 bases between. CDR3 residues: CASSWASAEKLFF. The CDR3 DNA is TGTGCCAGCAGTTGGGCCTCGGCGGAAAAACTGTTTTTT.

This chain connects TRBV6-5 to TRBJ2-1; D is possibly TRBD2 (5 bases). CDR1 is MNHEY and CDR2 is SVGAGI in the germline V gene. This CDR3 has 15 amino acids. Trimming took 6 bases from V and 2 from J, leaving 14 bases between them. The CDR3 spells CASSTTGLTYNEQFF. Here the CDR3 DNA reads TGTGCCAGCAGCACCACGGGGTTAACCTACAATGAGCAGTTCTTC.

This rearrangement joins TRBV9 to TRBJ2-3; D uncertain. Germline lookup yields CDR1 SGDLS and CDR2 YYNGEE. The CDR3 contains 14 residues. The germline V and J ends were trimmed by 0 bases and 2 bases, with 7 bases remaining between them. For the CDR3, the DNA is TGTGCCAGCAGCGTAGAGGCAACCACAGATACGCAGTATTTT. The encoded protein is CASSVEATTDTQYF.

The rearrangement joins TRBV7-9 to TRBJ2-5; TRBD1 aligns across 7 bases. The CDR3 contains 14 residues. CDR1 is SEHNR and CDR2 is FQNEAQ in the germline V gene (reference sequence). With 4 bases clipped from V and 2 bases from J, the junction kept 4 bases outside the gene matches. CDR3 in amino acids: CASSSTGQQETQYF. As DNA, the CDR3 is TGTGCCAGCAGCTCGACGGGACAGCAAGAGACCCAGTACTTC.

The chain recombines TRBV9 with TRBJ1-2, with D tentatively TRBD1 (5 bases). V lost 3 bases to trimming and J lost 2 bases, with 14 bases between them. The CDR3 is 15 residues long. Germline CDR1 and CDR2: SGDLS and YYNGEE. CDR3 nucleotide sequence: TGTGCCAGCAGCGAAGGACACGTAGACAACTATGGCTACACCTTC. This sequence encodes CASSEGHVDNYGYTF.

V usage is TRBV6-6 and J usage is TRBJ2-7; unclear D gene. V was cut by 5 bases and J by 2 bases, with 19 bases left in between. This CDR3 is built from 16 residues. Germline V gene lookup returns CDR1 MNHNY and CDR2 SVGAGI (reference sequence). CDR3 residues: CASSRGLSGIPYEQYF. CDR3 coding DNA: TGTGCCAGCAGTCGCGGCCTCTCCGGAATTCCCTACGAGCAGTACTTC.

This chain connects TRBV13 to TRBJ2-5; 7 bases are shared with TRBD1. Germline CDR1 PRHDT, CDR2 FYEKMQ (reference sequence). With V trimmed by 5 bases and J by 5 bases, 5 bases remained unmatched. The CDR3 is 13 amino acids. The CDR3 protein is CASSGDSWETQYF. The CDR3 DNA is TGTGCCAGCAGCGGGGACAGTTGGGAGACCCAGTACTTC.

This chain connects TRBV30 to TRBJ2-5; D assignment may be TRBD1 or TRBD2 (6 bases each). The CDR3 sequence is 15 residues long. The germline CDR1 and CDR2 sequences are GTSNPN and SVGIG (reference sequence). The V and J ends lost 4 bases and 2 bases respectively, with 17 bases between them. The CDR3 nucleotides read TGTGCCTGGAAGCAGGGGATTGGACTACAAGAGACCCAGTACTTC. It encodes CAWKQGIGLQETQYF.

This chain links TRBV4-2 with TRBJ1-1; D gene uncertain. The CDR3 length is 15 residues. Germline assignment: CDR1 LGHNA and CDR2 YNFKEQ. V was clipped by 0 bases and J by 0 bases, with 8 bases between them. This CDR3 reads CASSQEGSLNTEAFF. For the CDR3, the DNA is TGTGCCAGCAGCCAAGAAGGATCATTGAACACTGAAGCTTTCTTT.

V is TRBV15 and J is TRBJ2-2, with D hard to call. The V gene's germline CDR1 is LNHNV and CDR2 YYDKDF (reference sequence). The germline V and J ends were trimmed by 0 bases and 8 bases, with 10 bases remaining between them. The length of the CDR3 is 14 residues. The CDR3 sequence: CATSRDSDAGELFF. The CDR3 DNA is TGTGCCACCAGCAGAGACTCCGATGCTGGGGAGCTGTTTTTT.

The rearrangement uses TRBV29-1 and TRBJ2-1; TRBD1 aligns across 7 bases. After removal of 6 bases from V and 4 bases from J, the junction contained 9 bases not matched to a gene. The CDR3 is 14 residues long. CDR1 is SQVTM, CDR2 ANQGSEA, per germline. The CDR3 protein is CSVEGQLVYNEQFF. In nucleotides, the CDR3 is TGCAGCGTAGAGGGACAGTTAGTTTACAATGAGCAGTTCTTC.

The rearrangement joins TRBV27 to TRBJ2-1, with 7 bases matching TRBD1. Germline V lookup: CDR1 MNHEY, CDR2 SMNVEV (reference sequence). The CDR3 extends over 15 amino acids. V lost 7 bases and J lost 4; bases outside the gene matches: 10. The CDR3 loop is CASIGEGGSYNEQFF. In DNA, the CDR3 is TGTGCCAGCATTGGGGAAGGGGGCTCGTACAATGAGCAGTTCTTC.

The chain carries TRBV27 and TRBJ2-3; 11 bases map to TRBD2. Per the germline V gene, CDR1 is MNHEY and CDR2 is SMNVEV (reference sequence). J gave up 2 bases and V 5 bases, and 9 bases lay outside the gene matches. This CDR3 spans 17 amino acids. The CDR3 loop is CASSALTSGGPTDTQYF. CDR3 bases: TGTGCCAGCAGTGCGCTTACTAGCGGGGGACCCACAGATACGCAGTATTTT.

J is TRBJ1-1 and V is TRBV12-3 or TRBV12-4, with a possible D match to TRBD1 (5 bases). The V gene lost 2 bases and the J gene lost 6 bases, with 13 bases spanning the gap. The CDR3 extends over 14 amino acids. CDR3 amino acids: CASSLWGGEPEAFF. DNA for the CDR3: TGTGCCAGCAGTTTATGGGGGGGAGAACCTGAAGCTTTCTTT.

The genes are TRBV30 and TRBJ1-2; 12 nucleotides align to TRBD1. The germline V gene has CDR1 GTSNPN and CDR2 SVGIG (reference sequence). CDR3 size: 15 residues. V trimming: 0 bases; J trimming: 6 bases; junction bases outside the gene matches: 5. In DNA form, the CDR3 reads TGTGCCTGGAGTGTTGGGACAGGGGGCAACGATGGCTACACCTTC. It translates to CAWSVGTGGNDGYTF.

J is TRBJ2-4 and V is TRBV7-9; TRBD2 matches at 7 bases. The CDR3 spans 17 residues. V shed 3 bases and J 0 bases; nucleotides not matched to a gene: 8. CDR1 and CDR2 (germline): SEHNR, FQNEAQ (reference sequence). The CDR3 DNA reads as TGTGCCAGCAGCTTCCCCGAGCGGGGAGGAGCCAAAAACATTCAGTACTTC. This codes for CASSFPERGGAKNIQYF.

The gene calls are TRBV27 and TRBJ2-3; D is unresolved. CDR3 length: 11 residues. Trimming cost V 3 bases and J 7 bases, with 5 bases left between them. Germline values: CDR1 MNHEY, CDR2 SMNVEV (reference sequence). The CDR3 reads CASSLKNTQYF. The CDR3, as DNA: TGTGCCAGCAGTTTGAAAAATACGCAGTATTTT.

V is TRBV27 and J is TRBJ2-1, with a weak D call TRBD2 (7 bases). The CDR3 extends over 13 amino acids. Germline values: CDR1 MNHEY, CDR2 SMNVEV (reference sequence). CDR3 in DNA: TGTCCCGTTGGGGGGGGCCCCTACAATGAGCAGTTCTTC. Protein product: CPVGGGPYNEQFF.